These T cell receptor beta chains were read from a single sample in a study of T cell responses to AZD1222 COVID-19 vaccine. Using immunoSEQ multiplex PCR, the repertoire was profiled, and TCRdb retains in-frame clones only, with some absent. The sample lists about 140,000 clones, roughly 92% occurring once. The sequencing here drew on peripheral blood, taken on day 0 of AZD1222 vaccination. The receptors originated from an adult in good health. The CDR3 runs from the conserved cysteine through the conserved F or W. D genes are given only for firm matches. For some rows the clone size is stated as once, few or many, or as a class when expanded; others skip it.

J gene,V gene,clone size,D gene,CDR3 protein,CDR3 DNA
TRBJ1-4,TRBV6-1,.,TRBD1,CASSEERTGVGKLFF,TGTGCCAGCAGTGAAGAGCGGACAGGGGTCGGAAAACTGTTTTTT
TRBJ2-7,TRBV2,.,TRBD1,CASSEGPGQGAYEQYF,TGTGCCAGCAGTGAAGGACCGGGACAGGGGGCTTACGAGCAGTACTTC
TRBJ2-7,TRBV2,.,.,CASSGHEQYF,TGTGCCAGCAGTGGACACGAGCAGTACTTC
TRBJ2-7,TRBV14,.,.,CASSQGRLYEQYF,TGTGCCAGCAGCCAGGGCAGACTCTACGAGCAGTACTTC
TRBJ1-1,TRBV18,.,.,CASSPRVDTEAFF,TGTGCCAGCTCACCCAGGGTGGACACTGAAGCTTTCTTT
TRBJ2-7,TRBV5-4,.,TRBD2,CASSLELAGDEQYF,TGTGCCAGCAGCTTGGAACTAGCGGGAGACGAGCAGTACTTC
TRBJ1-6,TRBV28,.,.,CASTLGLINSPLHF,TGTGCCAGCACCCTTGGATTGATTAATTCACCCCTCCACTTT
TRBJ2-2,TRBV18,.,.,CASSPRRHALTGELFF,TGTGCCAGCTCACCCCGAAGACATGCCCTCACCGGGGAGCTGTTTTTT
TRBJ1-4,TRBV6-5,.,.,CASRAGVGEKLFF,TGTGCCAGTCGGGCAGGGGTAGGAGAAAAACTGTTTTTT
TRBJ1-6,TRBV27,.,TRBD1,CASSLGGTGGLQALHF,TGTGCCAGCAGTTTAGGTGGGACAGGGGGCCTACAGGCCCTCCACTTT
TRBJ2-7,TRBV28,.,TRBD2,CASSLPSGRYEQYF,TGTGCCAGCAGTTTACCTAGCGGGAGGTACGAGCAGTACTTC
TRBJ2-7,TRBV28,.,.,CASSLLSKTYEQYF,TGTGCCAGCAGTTTATTGAGCAAGACCTACGAGCAGTACTTC
TRBJ1-3,TRBV5-4,few,TRBD1,CASSLGTGGRGNTIYF,TGTGCCAGCAGCTTGGGAACAGGGGGCCGTGGAAACACCATATATTTT
TRBJ2-2,TRBV12-3/TRBV12-4,.,.,CGWRGTGELFF,TGCGGGTGGAGGGGCACCGGGGAGCTGTTTTTT
TRBJ2-7,TRBV19,.,TRBD1,CASRLQGAASYEQYF,TGTGCCAGTAGATTACAGGGGGCGGCCTCCTACGAGCAGTACTTC
TRBJ1-1,TRBV3-1/TRBV3-2,once,TRBD1,CASSQDRLGTGYTEAFF,TGTGCCAGCAGCCAAGATCGATTGGGGACAGGGTACACTGAAGCTTTCTTT
TRBJ1-1,TRBV25-1,.,.,CASSENLGRATSNTEAFF,TGTGCCAGCAGTGAAAATCTGGGGCGAGCCACTTCGAACACTGAAGCTTTCTTT
TRBJ2-5,TRBV29-1,.,.,CSVVTYGETQYF,TGCAGCGTTGTAACCTACGGTGAGACCCAGTACTTC
TRBJ1-2,TRBV7-8,once,.,CASSPVMGSGYTF,TGTGCCAGCAGCCCCGTAATGGGTTCTGGCTACACCTTC
TRBJ1-4,TRBV20-1,.,.,CSALQNEKLFF,TGCAGTGCTTTACAGAATGAAAAACTGTTTTTT
TRBJ1-2,TRBV19,.,TRBD1,CASSMATGLHYGYTF,TGTGCCAGTAGTATGGCGACAGGGCTGCACTATGGCTACACCTTC
TRBJ1-2,TRBV2,.,.,CASSGRSRAYGYTF,TGTGCCAGCAGTGGCCGCAGCCGAGCCTATGGCTACACCTTC
TRBJ2-1,TRBV6-5,.,.,CASSYSEGAFYLEQFF,TGTGCCAGCAGTTACTCGGAGGGGGCGTTCTATCTTGAGCAGTTCTTC
TRBJ1-4,TRBV4-1,.,TRBD1,CASSQGARDRGEKLFF,TGCGCCAGCAGCCAAGGGGCGAGAGACAGGGGGGAAAAACTGTTTTTT
TRBJ1-2,TRBV9,.,.,CASSVGPGPNYGYTF,TGTGCCAGCAGCGTAGGGCCAGGGCCTAACTATGGCTACACCTTC
TRBJ1-1,TRBV27,.,.,CASSYRDGTEAFF,TGTGCCAGCAGTTATAGGGATGGGACTGAAGCTTTCTTT
TRBJ2-7,TRBV29-1,.,.,CSVEAGSYEQYF,TGCAGCGTTGAGGCGGGGTCCTACGAGCAGTACTTC
TRBJ1-3,TRBV7-2,.,.,CASSSNLPGAGGNTIYF,TGTGCCAGCAGCTCCAATCTTCCAGGGGCCGGAGGAAACACCATATATTTT
TRBJ1-1,TRBV29-1,.,TRBD1,CSVVSGGWPEAFF,TGCAGCGTTGTCTCAGGGGGGTGGCCTGAAGCTTTCTTT
TRBJ1-2,TRBV29-1,.,.,CSVLLLTGPIGYTF,TGCAGCGTCCTCCTCCTGACAGGCCCGATTGGCTACACCTTC
TRBJ2-7,TRBV28,.,TRBD2,CASSLYGEGSYEQYF,TGTGCCAGCAGTTTATACGGGGAGGGCAGCTACGAGCAGTACTTC
TRBJ1-2,TRBV5-1,.,TRBD1,CASSSGTGGLGYTF,TGCGCCAGCAGCTCCGGGACAGGGGGTCTTGGCTACACCTTC
TRBJ2-2,TRBV27,.,TRBD2,CASSWWTSQGTGELFF,TGTGCCAGCAGTTGGTGGACTAGCCAAGGCACCGGGGAGCTGTTTTTT
TRBJ1-2,TRBV3-1/TRBV3-2,.,.,CASSQDYGVSNYGYTF,TGTGCCAGCAGCCAAGATTATGGAGTATCTAACTATGGCTACACCTTC
TRBJ1-2,TRBV28,once,TRBD1,CASSLTEGANYGYTF,TGTGCCAGCAGCCTCACGGAGGGGGCGAACTATGGCTACACCTTC
TRBJ1-2,TRBV6-1,.,.,CASSEANNRADYGYTF,TGTGCCAGCAGTGAAGCCAATAACAGGGCCGACTATGGCTACACCTTC
TRBJ2-5,TRBV4-2,.,.,CASSQGGGGGFEETQYF,TGTGCCAGCAGCCAAGGGGGAGGAGGGGGTTTTGAAGAGACCCAGTACTTC
TRBJ2-7,TRBV3-1/TRBV3-2,.,TRBD1,CASSQGFRGRSYEQYF,TGTGCCAGCAGCCAAGGCTTCAGGGGGCGGTCCTACGAGCAGTACTTC
TRBJ2-3,TRBV7-9,.,.,CASSSPSTDTQYF,TGTGCCAGCAGCTCACCTAGCACAGATACGCAGTATTTT
TRBJ2-7,TRBV5-4,.,.,CASSLDRVGEQYF,TGTGCCAGCAGCTTGGACAGGGTAGGCGAGCAGTACTTC
TRBJ2-3,TRBV15,.,TRBD1,CATSGGQGTTDTQYF,TGTGCCACCAGCGGAGGACAGGGTACCACAGATACGCAGTATTTT
TRBJ1-3,TRBV27,.,.,CASSFRGASGNTIYF,TGTGCCAGCAGTTTCCGGGGGGCGAGTGGAAACACCATATATTTT
TRBJ2-5,TRBV7-2,.,TRBD2,CASSPRSGSQETQYF,TGTGCCAGCAGCCCCCGTAGCGGGTCACAAGAGACCCAGTACTTC
TRBJ2-5,TRBV5-1,.,.,CASSLEVGRSQETQYF,TGCGCCAGCAGCTTGGAGGTGGGGCGATCTCAAGAGACCCAGTACTTC
TRBJ2-2,TRBV4-2,.,.,CASSPQNTGELFF,TGTGCCAGCAGCCCTCAGAACACCGGGGAGCTGTTTTTT
TRBJ2-5,TRBV9,.,TRBD2,CASSTSGRFQETQYF,TGTGCCAGCAGTACTAGCGGGAGATTCCAAGAGACCCAGTACTTC
TRBJ2-1,TRBV5-1,few,.,CASSLDRHNEQFF,TGCGCCAGCAGCCTGGACAGACACAATGAGCAGTTCTTC
TRBJ1-5,TRBV4-2,.,TRBD1,CASSSTGDQPQHF,TGTGCCAGCAGCTCGACAGGGGATCAGCCCCAGCATTTT
TRBJ2-1,TRBV6-5,.,TRBD2,CASSMGLADYNEQFF,TGTGCCAGCAGCATGGGACTAGCGGACTACAATGAGCAGTTCTTC
TRBJ1-1,TRBV3-1/TRBV3-2,.,.,CASRHQNTEAFF,TGTGCCAGCAGACATCAGAACACTGAAGCTTTCTTT
TRBJ2-1,TRBV2,once,.,CASSDPARTPGFIEQFF,TGTGCCAGCAGTGACCCTGCGCGGACGCCGGGGTTCATTGAGCAGTTCTTC
TRBJ2-7,TRBV5-1,.,.,CASSFGQSYEQYF,TGCGCCAGCAGCTTCGGGCAGTCCTACGAGCAGTACTTC
TRBJ2-7,TRBV5-4,once,.,CASSLGAVTSSTKQYF,TGTGCCAGCAGCTTGGGGGCGGTTACCTCATCTACGAAGCAGTACTTC
TRBJ1-5,TRBV5-4,.,.,CASSLDSDQPQHF,TGTGCCAGCAGCTTGGATTCCGATCAGCCCCAGCATTTT
TRBJ1-6,TRBV12-3/TRBV12-4,.,.,CASTARGVSPLHF,TGTGCCAGCACTGCCAGGGGTGTATCACCCCTCCACTTT